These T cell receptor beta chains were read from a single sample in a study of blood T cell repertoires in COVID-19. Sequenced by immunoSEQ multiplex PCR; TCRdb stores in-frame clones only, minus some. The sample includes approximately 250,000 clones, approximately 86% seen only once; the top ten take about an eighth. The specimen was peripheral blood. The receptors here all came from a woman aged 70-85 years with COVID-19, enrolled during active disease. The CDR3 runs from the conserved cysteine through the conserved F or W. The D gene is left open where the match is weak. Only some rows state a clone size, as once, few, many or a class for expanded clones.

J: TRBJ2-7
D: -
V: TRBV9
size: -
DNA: TGTGCCAGCAATTTCCGGTACCTTTGCGAGCAGTACTTC
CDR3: CASNFRYLCEQYF

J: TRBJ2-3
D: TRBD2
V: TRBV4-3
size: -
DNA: TGCGCCAGCAGCCAAGACCACCGGGGGGGCCAAGATACGCAGTATTTT
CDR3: CASSQDHRGGQDTQYF

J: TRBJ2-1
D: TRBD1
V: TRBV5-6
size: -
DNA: TGTGCCAGCACCCGACAGGGGGCGCGCCATGAGCAGTTCTTC
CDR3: CASTRQGARHEQFF

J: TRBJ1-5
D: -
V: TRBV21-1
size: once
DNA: TGTGCCAGCAGCTCCCCGGGGGACCACAAAAACAGCAATCAGCCCCAGCATTTT
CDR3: CASSSPGDHKNSNQPQHF

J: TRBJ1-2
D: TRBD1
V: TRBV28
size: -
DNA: TGTGCCAGCATTCGAGGGGGCAGCTATGGCTACACCTTC
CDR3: CASIRGGSYGYTF

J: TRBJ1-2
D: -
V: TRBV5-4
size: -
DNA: TGTGCCAGCAGCTTGGCCGGGAGTGGCCCTCATGGCTACACCTTC
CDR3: CASSLAGSGPHGYTF

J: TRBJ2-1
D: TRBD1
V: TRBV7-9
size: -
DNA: TGTGCCAGCAGCTTAGGGACAGGGGGCTCCTACAATGAGCAGTTCTTC
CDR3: CASSLGTGGSYNEQFF

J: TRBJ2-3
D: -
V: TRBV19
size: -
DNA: TGTGCCAGTAGTAACCCACTGACTAAACCTAGCACAGATACGCAGTATTTT
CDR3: CASSNPLTKPSTDTQYF

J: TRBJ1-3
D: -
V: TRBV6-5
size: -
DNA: TGTGCCAGCACTCCACACTCTGGAAACACCATATATTTT
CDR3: CASTPHSGNTIYF

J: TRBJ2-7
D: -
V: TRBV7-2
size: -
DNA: TGTGCCAGCAGCCCGGCGGGGGCATCCTACGAGCAGTACTTC
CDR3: CASSPAGASYEQYF

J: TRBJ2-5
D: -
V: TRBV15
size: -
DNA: TGTGCCACCAGATCTGACAGCAAAGAGACCCAGTACTTC
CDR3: CATRSDSKETQYF

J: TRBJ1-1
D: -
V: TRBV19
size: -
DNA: TGTGCCAGTAGTATAAGGGGCGGCACTGAAGCTTTCTTT
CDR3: CASSIRGGTEAFF

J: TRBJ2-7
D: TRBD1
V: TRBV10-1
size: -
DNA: TGCGCCAGCAGCGCTGACAGGGGCTTTGAGCAGTACTTC
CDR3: CASSADRGFEQYF